The clone carrying this T cell receptor beta chain was picked up one time. What it binds is unknown. This specimen belongs to a study of blood T cells in healthy people across ages. Whole-study results and caveats: Per million T cells, TCR beta diversity dropped about linearly as age rose. The long-lived group displayed more naive CD4+ cells, plus higher diversity, than the aged donors did.

This CDR3 spans 15 amino acids. Germline CDR1 SGHKS, CDR2 YYEKEE (reference sequence). Together with a sample-barcoded 5' primer, a J-beta primer mix was included in a second PCR lasting roughly 6 to 12 cycles. At least 2.5 million CDR3-containing paired-end reads were obtained per sample. TCRdb re-called the 5' RACE reads with MiXCR, one entry per CDR3 protein. The sample contains hundreds of thousands of distinct CDR3 sequences, 58% of which appear only once. Sequencing was carried out using blood. The receptor's source is a man aged 25-45 years in good health. The rearrangement uses TRBV5-5 and TRBJ2-5, with D perhaps TRBD2 (7 bases). The J call is doubtful: the DNA matches TRBJ2-7 better. CDR3 DNA: TGTGCCAGCAGCTTGAAGCAGGGGAGGGCCTACGAGCAGTACTTC. Translation: CASSLKQGRAYEQYF.